Listed below are T cell receptor beta chains from one sample, sequenced in a study of blood T cell repertoires in COVID-19. Method: immunoSEQ multiplex PCR; TCRdb's copy keeps in-frame clones and lacks some. Seen here are under 300,000 clones, around 90% observed once, and the top ten hold 0.9% to 1%. The sample comprised peripheral blood. The receptors were sampled from a woman aged 40 to 50 who had recovered from COVID-19. CDR3s include the opening cysteine and the closing phenylalanine or tryptophan. Fields, in order: V gene, CDR3 length, D gene, J gene, clone size, CDR3 DNA, CDR3 protein. D genes are given only for firm matches. Clone size is shown for a subset of rows, as once, few, many or a class of expanded clone.

V: TRBV7-9; length: 15; D: TRBD1; J: TRBJ1-6; size: once; DNA: TGTGCCAGCAGCTTAGAGGGGGACAGCAATTCACCCCTCCACTTT; CDR3: CASSLEGDSNSPLHF
V: TRBV27; length: 13; D: TRBD1; J: TRBJ1-2; size: -; DNA: TGTGCCAGCAGCCCGGGACAGCCCATCGCCAGGACCTTC; CDR3: CASSPGQPIARTF
V: TRBV27; length: 15; D: -; J: TRBJ2-1; size: -; DNA: TGTGCCAGCAGTTTAGTTAGCGGCTCCTACAATGAGCAGTTCTTC; CDR3: CASSLVSGSYNEQFF
V: TRBV24-1; length: 14; D: -; J: TRBJ1-2; size: -; DNA: TGTGCCACCAGTATACCAAGCCTAAACTATGGCTACACCTTC; CDR3: CATSIPSLNYGYTF
V: TRBV3-1/TRBV3-2; length: 15; D: TRBD2; J: TRBJ2-7; size: few; DNA: TGTGCCAGCAGTCGCGGACTAGCGGGAGCCTACGAGCAGTACTTC; CDR3: CASSRGLAGAYEQYF
V: TRBV6-5; length: 13; D: TRBD2; J: TRBJ2-1; size: -; DNA: TGTGCCAGCAGCCGCGGACTAGCGGGAGAGCAGTTCTTC; CDR3: CASSRGLAGEQFF
V: TRBV29-1; length: 13; D: TRBD1; J: TRBJ1-1; size: -; DNA: TGCAGCGTCAACAGGGGGCCGGACACTGAAGCTTTCTTT; CDR3: CSVNRGPDTEAFF
V: TRBV3-1/TRBV3-2; length: 13; D: -; J: TRBJ1-1; size: -; DNA: TGTGCCAGCAGCCAAGGGAGGTACACTGAAGCTTTCTTT; CDR3: CASSQGRYTEAFF
V: TRBV4-1; length: 15; D: -; J: TRBJ2-1; size: few; DNA: TGCGCCAGCAGGGAAAGTATGGGTAGCGGCCATGAGCAGTTCTTC; CDR3: CASRESMGSGHEQFF
V: TRBV9; length: 15; D: -; J: TRBJ2-7; size: once; DNA: TGTGCCAGCAGCGTAGGGGCTAGCAGCCTCTACGAGCAGTACTTC; CDR3: CASSVGASSLYEQYF
V: TRBV18; length: 14; D: -; J: TRBJ2-5; size: -; DNA: TGTGCCAGCTCACCTAACAGGGTGGTAGAGACCCAGTACTTC; CDR3: CASSPNRVVETQYF
V: TRBV10-3; length: 15; D: TRBD2; J: TRBJ2-3; size: -; DNA: TGTGCCATCAGTGGTCTAGCGGGAGGAGGAGATACGCAGTATTTT; CDR3: CAISGLAGGGDTQYF
V: TRBV3-1/TRBV3-2; length: 17; D: TRBD2; J: TRBJ2-1; size: -; DNA: TGTGCCAGCAGCCAAGGCCTAGCGGGAGGGTGGAGGAATGAGCAGTTCTTC; CDR3: CASSQGLAGGWRNEQFF
V: TRBV5-8; length: 16; D: -; J: TRBJ2-4; size: once; DNA: TGTGCCAGCAGCTTGGCCCTGGCCCTAGCCAAAAACATTCAGTACTTC; CDR3: CASSLALALAKNIQYF
V: TRBV21-1; length: 16; D: -; J: TRBJ2-7; size: -; DNA: TGTGCCAGCAGCAAGCGGGGACTAGCGGGAGCCTACGAGCAGTACTTC; CDR3: CASSKRGLAGAYEQYF
V: TRBV19; length: 15; D: TRBD2; J: TRBJ2-7; size: -; DNA: TGTGCCAGTAGTTTAGGGTCTAGCGGGTCCTACGAGCAGTACTTC; CDR3: CASSLGSSGSYEQYF
V: TRBV27; length: 14; D: -; J: TRBJ1-2; size: -; DNA: TGTGCCAGCAGCCCTTATTCAGTGAACTATGGCTACACCTTC; CDR3: CASSPYSVNYGYTF
V: TRBV5-4; length: 15; D: -; J: TRBJ1-3; size: -; DNA: TGTGCCAGCAGCTTCACAGGGAGCTCTGGAAACACCATATATTTT; CDR3: CASSFTGSSGNTIYF
V: TRBV19; length: 14; D: TRBD1; J: TRBJ1-2; size: -; DNA: TGTGCCAGTAGTATCGAACAGGGGGACTATGGCTACACCTTC; CDR3: CASSIEQGDYGYTF
V: TRBV12-5; length: 16; D: TRBD2; J: TRBJ2-2; size: -; DNA: TGTGCTAGTGGTTTGGGGGGACTAGATGGTGCCGGGGAGCTGTTTTTT; CDR3: CASGLGGLDGAGELFF
V: TRBV6-1; length: 11; D: -; J: TRBJ2-5; size: -; DNA: TGTGCCAGCAGTTACGGGAAGACCCAGTACTTC; CDR3: CASSYGKTQYF
V: TRBV6-5; length: 15; D: TRBD2; J: TRBJ2-1; size: once; DNA: TGTGCCAGCAGTTACTACCTAGCGGGGAACAATGAGCAGTTCTTC; CDR3: CASSYYLAGNNEQFF
V: TRBV6-1; length: 13; D: -; J: TRBJ2-7; size: -; DNA: TGTGCCAGCAGTGAAGCTTCAGGCTACGAGCAGTACTTC; CDR3: CASSEASGYEQYF
V: TRBV27; length: 17; D: TRBD1; J: TRBJ1-2; size: -; DNA: TGTGCCAGCAGTCCAATTAACCAGGGGGGTGGTAACTATGGCTACACCTTC; CDR3: CASSPINQGGGNYGYTF
V: TRBV3-1/TRBV3-2; length: 14; D: TRBD1; J: TRBJ2-7; size: -; DNA: TGTGCCAGCAGCCGAGCCGGGACAGGGAGTGAGCAGTACTTC; CDR3: CASSRAGTGSEQYF
V: TRBV19; length: 15; D: TRBD1; J: TRBJ1-2; size: -; DNA: TGTGCCAGTAGTTCCTCCGGGACAGATCTCTATGGCTACACCTTC; CDR3: CASSSSGTDLYGYTF
V: TRBV14; length: 12; D: -; J: TRBJ1-2; size: -; DNA: TGTGCCAGTCAAAGGACAGAAGGTGGCTACACCTTC; CDR3: CASQRTEGGYTF
V: TRBV19; length: 12; D: -; J: TRBJ1-5; size: -; DNA: TGTGCCAGTAGCAGGGATCGGCAGCCCCAGCATTTT; CDR3: CASSRDRQPQHF
V: TRBV12-3/TRBV12-4; length: 12; D: -; J: TRBJ2-7; size: once; DNA: TGTGCCAGCAGGTTGACTAGTTACGAGCAGTACTTC; CDR3: CASRLTSYEQYF
V: TRBV5-1; length: 17; D: -; J: TRBJ2-7; size: once; DNA: TGCGCCAGCAGTGCTGGGAGGGGCAGGCCCAGGGGCTACGAGCAGTACTTC; CDR3: CASSAGRGRPRGYEQYF
V: TRBV3-1/TRBV3-2; length: 15; D: TRBD2; J: TRBJ2-3; size: -; DNA: TGTGCCAGCAGCCGGACTAGCGGGTTCACAGATACGCAGTATTTT; CDR3: CASSRTSGFTDTQYF
V: TRBV7-3; length: 15; D: TRBD2; J: TRBJ2-5; size: -; DNA: TGTGCCAGCAGCTTGCGCGGGAGGGAGGGAGAGACCCAGTACTTC; CDR3: CASSLRGREGETQYF
V: TRBV3-1/TRBV3-2; length: 13; D: -; J: TRBJ1-2; size: -; DNA: TGTGCCAGCAGCCCCCCAGGGAACTATGGCTACACCTTC; CDR3: CASSPPGNYGYTF
V: TRBV11-2; length: 16; D: TRBD2; J: TRBJ2-1; size: -; DNA: TGTGCCAGCAGCCAAACTAGCGGAAGCTCCTACAATGAGCAGTTCTTC; CDR3: CASSQTSGSSYNEQFF
V: TRBV2; length: 16; D: TRBD1; J: TRBJ2-7; size: -; DNA: TGTGCCATTCCCGGGACAGGGGGTCCCCCGGACTACGAGCAGTACTTC; CDR3: CAIPGTGGPPDYEQYF
V: TRBV7-9; length: 13; D: -; J: TRBJ2-1; size: -; DNA: TGTGCCAGCAGCTTTTTTTCGCCCAGTGAGCAGTTCTTC; CDR3: CASSFFSPSEQFF
V: TRBV15; length: 14; D: TRBD2; J: TRBJ2-3; size: -; DNA: TGTGCCACCCGGGCTAGCGGGAGCACAGATACGCAGTATTTT; CDR3: CATRASGSTDTQYF
V: TRBV19; length: 17; D: TRBD2; J: TRBJ2-7; size: -; DNA: TGTGCCAGTAGTATACTATCCGGGGGGACCGAACACTACGAGCAGTACTTC; CDR3: CASSILSGGTEHYEQYF
V: TRBV30; length: 14; D: TRBD2; J: TRBJ2-1; size: -; DNA: TGTGCCTGGAGACAAGCGGGATCTACCAATGAGCAGTTCTTC; CDR3: CAWRQAGSTNEQFF
V: TRBV7-3; length: 12; D: TRBD1; J: TRBJ2-3; size: -; DNA: TGTGCCAGCAGCTTAAGCCAGGGGGCGAAGTATTTT; CDR3: CASSLSQGAKYF
V: TRBV6-5; length: 13; D: TRBD2; J: TRBJ2-7; size: -; DNA: TGTGCCAGCAGGGCCGGGGGGTCCTACGAGCAGTACTTC; CDR3: CASRAGGSYEQYF
V: TRBV12-5; length: 19; D: TRBD2; J: TRBJ2-1; size: -; DNA: TGTGCTAGTGGCCCATCCGGGACTAGCGGGGGATCGTCCTACAATGAGCAGTTCTTC; CDR3: CASGPSGTSGGSSYNEQFF
V: TRBV7-2; length: 16; D: -; J: TRBJ2-6; size: -; DNA: TGTGCCAGCAGCTTAGTGGGTGGAGCTGGGGCCAACGTCCTGACTTTC; CDR3: CASSLVGGAGANVLTF
V: TRBV29-1; length: 13; D: TRBD1; J: TRBJ2-3; size: -; DNA: TGCAGCGCCCCGGGACAGGGGGCAGATACGCAGTATTTT; CDR3: CSAPGQGADTQYF
V: TRBV10-3; length: 13; D: TRBD1; J: TRBJ1-1; size: -; DNA: TGTGCCATCAGTGGACAGGGGGACACTGAAGCTTTCTTT; CDR3: CAISGQGDTEAFF
V: TRBV5-1; length: 14; D: -; J: TRBJ1-1; size: -; DNA: TGCGCCAGCAGCGTGGGGGACATGAACACTGAAGCTTTCTTT; CDR3: CASSVGDMNTEAFF
V: TRBV5-1; length: 17; D: TRBD2; J: TRBJ2-7; size: -; DNA: TGCGCCAGCAGCACAGGGGGTTCTAGCGGGAGAATCTACGAGCAGTACTTC; CDR3: CASSTGGSSGRIYEQYF
V: TRBV7-7; length: 15; D: -; J: TRBJ2-5; size: -; DNA: TGTGCCAGCAGCTTAGCGCAGACAGCTCAAGAGACCCAGTACTTC; CDR3: CASSLAQTAQETQYF
V: TRBV27; length: 13; D: TRBD1; J: TRBJ1-1; size: -; DNA: TGTGCCAGCAGTCGACAGGGGGCTAATGAAGCTTTCTTT; CDR3: CASSRQGANEAFF
V: TRBV20-1; length: 11; D: -; J: TRBJ2-1; size: -; DNA: TGCAGTGCTAGCCACAGCAGGGTCGAGTTCTTC; CDR3: CSASHSRVEFF
V: TRBV19; length: 16; D: -; J: TRBJ2-6; size: -; DNA: TGTGCCAGCCAAGGGGTGGGCGACTCTGGGGCCAACGTCCTGACTTTC; CDR3: CASQGVGDSGANVLTF
V: TRBV2; length: 10; D: -; J: TRBJ2-7; size: -; DNA: TGTGCCAGCAGTGGGAGCGAGCAGTACTTC; CDR3: CASSGSEQYF